The rows below give T cell receptor beta chains drawn from one sample of a study of blood T cell repertoires in COVID-19. Produced via immunoSEQ multiplex PCR; TCRdb's table is partial and in-frame only. The sample shows about 200,000 clones, over 75% of them seen only once. Sequencing input: peripheral blood. These receptor sequences come from a man aged 50-59 years who had recovered from COVID-19. CDR3s include the opening cysteine and the closing phenylalanine or tryptophan. D genes are given only for firm matches. Expanded clones are given a class, and other clones once, few, many or no size at all.

once,TRBV6-6,TRBD1,TRBJ1-4,TGTGCCAGCAGTGTAGGACAGGGTAACGATGAAAAACTGTTTTTT,CASSVGQGNDEKLFF
NA,TRBV10-3,TRBD2,TRBJ2-2,TGTGCCAGCGGGCGGGACTATAACACCGGGGAGCTGTTTTTT,CASGRDYNTGELFF
NA,TRBV5-4,TRBD2,TRBJ2-3,TGTGCCAGCAGCCCGGGACTAGCGGGCACAGATACGCAGTATTTT,CASSPGLAGTDTQYF
NA,TRBV11-2,TRBD1,TRBJ2-3,TGTGCCAGCAGCGAGGACAGGGGTGACACAGATACGCAGTATTTT,CASSEDRGDTDTQYF
NA,TRBV7-6,TRBD2,TRBJ2-7,TGTGCCAGCAGCTTAGAAACTAGCGGGAGATACGAGCAGTACTTC,CASSLETSGRYEQYF
few,TRBV27,TRBD1,TRBJ2-7,TGTGCCAGCAGTATGGGACAGGGCTACGAGCAGTACTTC,CASSMGQGYEQYF
NA,TRBV28,NA,TRBJ2-7,TGTGCCAGCAGTTTCGTTGGCGGCCTCTACGAGCAGTACTTC,CASSFVGGLYEQYF
NA,TRBV28,TRBD2,TRBJ2-3,TGTGCCAGCAGACGGCGGGGGGGCCTTGTTTTGACAGATACGCAGTATTTT,CASRRRGGLVLTDTQYF
NA,TRBV19,NA,TRBJ1-5,TGTGCCAGTAGTCTCAGGGGCGTAGGGGATCAGCCCCAGCATTTT,CASSLRGVGDQPQHF
NA,TRBV28,NA,TRBJ2-6,TGTGCCAGCCTTAAAGCGGGGGCCAACGTCCTGACTTTC,CASLKAGANVLTF
NA,TRBV13,NA,TRBJ2-7,TGTGCCAGCAGCTTAGCCGGCGGGACGATCTCCTACGAGCAGTACTTC,CASSLAGGTISYEQYF
NA,TRBV2,TRBD2,TRBJ2-5,TGTGCCAGCAGTTGGACTAGCGGGCAAGAGACCCAGTACTTC,CASSWTSGQETQYF
once,TRBV5-1,TRBD1,TRBJ2-1,TGCGCCAGCAGGAGGGACAGGGTACTTAAGGATGAGCAGTTCTTC,CASRRDRVLKDEQFF
NA,TRBV11-3,NA,TRBJ1-1,TGTGCCAGCAGCTTCGGACACTTGAACACTGAAGCTTTCTTT,CASSFGHLNTEAFF
NA,TRBV2,TRBD1,TRBJ1-5,TGTGCCAGCAGTGAAGTGGACAGGGGGCTTTGGTTTAGCAATCAGCCCCAGCATTTT,CASSEVDRGLWFSNQPQHF
NA,TRBV25-1,NA,TRBJ1-1,TGTGCCAGCAGTACCGAACAGGGAACTGAAGCTTTCTTT,CASSTEQGTEAFF
NA,TRBV5-1,TRBD2,TRBJ2-3,TGCGCCAGCAGCTTGGGTTTTAGCGGGACCAGCACAGATACGCAGTATTTT,CASSLGFSGTSTDTQYF
once,TRBV30,TRBD2,TRBJ2-3,TGTGCCTGGAGGGGGACTAGCGGGACAGATACGCAGTATTTT,CAWRGTSGTDTQYF
once,TRBV7-2,NA,TRBJ1-1,TGTGCCAGCAGCTTTTATCCAGGGAACACTGAAGCTTTCTTT,CASSFYPGNTEAFF
NA,TRBV11-1,NA,TRBJ2-1,TGTGCCAGCAGCTTAGAAGGCGCAGGGCCATACAATGAGCAGTTCTTC,CASSLEGAGPYNEQFF
NA,TRBV19,NA,TRBJ2-7,TGTGCCAGTAGTCTCTATAGCGGCAGAAGCGTTTACGAGCAGTACTTC,CASSLYSGRSVYEQYF
NA,TRBV5-1,NA,TRBJ1-1,TGCGCCAGCAGCTTGGCCCTGGGCTCTGTCACTGAAGCTTTCTTT,CASSLALGSVTEAFF
NA,TRBV4-2,TRBD2,TRBJ2-7,TGTGCCAGCAGCCTAGCTAGCGGGAGTTACGAGCAGTACTTC,CASSLASGSYEQYF
once,TRBV21-1,NA,TRBJ2-1,TGTGCCAGCAGCCCCCATCAATTCTTC,CASSPHQFF
few,TRBV5-4,NA,TRBJ1-2,TGTGCCAGCGGTTGGGAGTACTATGGCTACACCTTC,CASGWEYYGYTF
NA,TRBV10-3,NA,TRBJ2-3,TGTGCCATCAGTGAAGGGCAGGGTGGCACAGATACGCAGTATTTT,CAISEGQGGTDTQYF
NA,TRBV5-1,NA,TRBJ1-2,TGCGCCAGCAGATACGAACCGCTAATCAACTATGGCTACACCTTC,CASRYEPLINYGYTF
few,TRBV27,NA,TRBJ2-7,TGTGCCAGCACCTTTAGGGGTGCCGACGAGCAGTACTTC,CASTFRGADEQYF
NA,TRBV19,NA,TRBJ1-6,TGTGCCAGTAGCAGAGCCGGGACAAGCTCCTATAATTCACCCCTCCACTTT,CASSRAGTSSYNSPLHF
NA,TRBV10-3,NA,TRBJ1-5,TGTGCCATCAGTGCAATCTCCAGGGATCAGCCCCAGCATTTT,CAISAISRDQPQHF
NA,TRBV4-1,TRBD2,TRBJ2-1,TGCGCCCGCCGCCGACGGGAGGGCCAGAGTGAGCAGTTCTTC,CARRRREGQSEQFF
few,TRBV10-1,TRBD2,TRBJ2-3,TGCGCCAGCAGCGGGCTAGCGGGAATGGGATTGACAGATACGCAGTATTTT,CASSGLAGMGLTDTQYF
NA,TRBV6-5,TRBD1,TRBJ2-3,TGTGCCAGCAGGCGGACAGGGACAGATACGCAGTATTTT,CASRRTGTDTQYF
NA,TRBV11-2,NA,TRBJ2-2,TGTGCCAGCAGCTTAGAATCTACGAACACCGGGGAGCTGTTTTTT,CASSLESTNTGELFF
NA,TRBV18,TRBD1,TRBJ2-1,TGTGCCAGCTCACCACGTACCCTCCTTTTGGGACAGCCTTACAATGAGCAGTTCTTC,CASSPRTLLLGQPYNEQFF
NA,TRBV27,NA,TRBJ2-1,TGTGCCAGCAGTCTTCGCAGCCTGACAGAATACTACAATGAGCAGTTCTTC,CASSLRSLTEYYNEQFF
NA,TRBV27,TRBD1,TRBJ1-2,TGTGCCAGCAGTTCCACAGGGGTCTCGGGCTACACCTTC,CASSSTGVSGYTF
NA,TRBV7-8,TRBD2,TRBJ2-1,TGTGCCAGCAGAAGGGGACTAGCGGGACTTTACAATGAGCAGTTCTTC,CASRRGLAGLYNEQFF
NA,TRBV5-1,TRBD2,TRBJ2-7,TGCGCCAGCAGCGCGCGGCTAGCGGGAAAGGGCGAGCAGTACTTC,CASSARLAGKGEQYF
NA,TRBV7-9,TRBD1,TRBJ2-2,TGTGCCAGCAGCCCTACAGGCAGTCGAGACAGGGCGAGCGGGGAGCTGTTTTTT,CASSPTGSRDRASGELFF
NA,TRBV28,NA,TRBJ2-4,TGTGCCAGCAGTTTTGCTGGCCCAGCCAAAAACATTCAGTACTTC,CASSFAGPAKNIQYF
NA,TRBV11-3,NA,TRBJ2-1,TGTGCCAGCAGCTTCGCAGGAAACAATGAGCAGTTCTTC,CASSFAGNNEQFF
NA,TRBV18,TRBD2,TRBJ2-5,TGTGCCAGCTCGCTAGGACTAGCGGGACGCACGGAGACCCAGTACTTC,CASSLGLAGRTETQYF
NA,TRBV6-5,NA,TRBJ1-2,TGTGCCAGCAGGGCTTATGGCCTAGGCTATGGCTACACCTTC,CASRAYGLGYGYTF
NA,TRBV7-2,NA,TRBJ2-7,TGTGCCAGCAGCTTAGCCGTCGGCGAGCAGTACTTC,CASSLAVGEQYF
NA,TRBV6-5,TRBD1,TRBJ1-1,TGTGCCAGCAGTCAGGACAGGGCTGAAGCTTTCTTT,CASSQDRAEAFF
NA,TRBV6-6,TRBD2,TRBJ2-7,TGTGCCAGCAGTCCGATTCGTCTAGCGGGAGCCCGGCCCCCATACGAGCAGTACTTC,CASSPIRLAGARPPYEQYF
NA,TRBV27,NA,TRBJ1-5,TGTGCCAGCAGAGAGTACAGGGCAGATCAGCCCCAGCATTTT,CASREYRADQPQHF
NA,TRBV19,NA,TRBJ2-6,TGTGCCACAGAACGGGGGGCCTCTGGGGCCAACGTCCTGACTTTC,CATERGASGANVLTF